These T cell receptor beta chains were read from a single sample in a study of blood T cell repertoires in COVID-19. Sequencing used immunoSEQ multiplex PCR; TCRdb keeps in-frame clones, though not all of them. The data show hundreds of thousands of clones, roughly 90% seen once. Material for sequencing was peripheral blood. The receptors originated from a woman in her twenties or thirties with COVID-19, enrolled during active disease. CDR3s include the opening cysteine and the closing phenylalanine or tryptophan. Each record gives: clone size, V gene, J gene, D gene, CDR3 DNA, CDR3 protein. D genes are given only for firm matches. Clone size is shown for a subset of rows, as once, few, many or a class of expanded clone.

clone size: -; V gene: TRBV27; J gene: TRBJ2-1; D gene: -; CDR3 DNA: TGTGCCAGCAGTACCCCTCGACTAACCAATGAGCAGTTCTTC; CDR3 protein: CASSTPRLTNEQFF
clone size: -; V gene: TRBV9; J gene: TRBJ2-7; D gene: TRBD1; CDR3 DNA: TGTGCCAGCGGGGGACAGGGCTCCTACGAGCAGTACTTC; CDR3 protein: CASGGQGSYEQYF
clone size: -; V gene: TRBV24-1; J gene: TRBJ2-3; D gene: -; CDR3 DNA: TGTGCCACCAGTGATTTCGGTGAGGTGGAGGATACGCAGTATTTT; CDR3 protein: CATSDFGEVEDTQYF
clone size: -; V gene: TRBV5-1; J gene: TRBJ1-2; D gene: -; CDR3 DNA: TGCGCCAGCAGCTTGTCCGGGATGGGGGGCTACACCTTC; CDR3 protein: CASSLSGMGGYTF
clone size: -; V gene: TRBV6-5; J gene: TRBJ2-7; D gene: -; CDR3 DNA: TGTGCCAGCAGTTACTCCGCAGGGGCCCTCTACGAGCAGTACTTC; CDR3 protein: CASSYSAGALYEQYF
clone size: -; V gene: TRBV6-6; J gene: TRBJ1-5; D gene: -; CDR3 DNA: TGTGCCAGCAGTTACAGGGAGTCGGTGTATCAGCCCCAGCATTTT; CDR3 protein: CASSYRESVYQPQHF
clone size: -; V gene: TRBV9; J gene: TRBJ1-3; D gene: TRBD1; CDR3 DNA: TGTGCCAGCAGCGTGGACAGGGCTGGAAACACCATATATTTT; CDR3 protein: CASSVDRAGNTIYF
clone size: -; V gene: TRBV11-2; J gene: TRBJ1-2; D gene: -; CDR3 DNA: TGTGCCAGCAGCTCTTTACAACGGTCGGGTGGCTACACCTTC; CDR3 protein: CASSSLQRSGGYTF
clone size: -; V gene: TRBV11-3; J gene: TRBJ1-2; D gene: -; CDR3 DNA: TGTGCCAGCAGCTTAGAGCGGGAATGGGGCTACACCTTC; CDR3 protein: CASSLEREWGYTF
clone size: -; V gene: TRBV4-1; J gene: TRBJ1-4; D gene: TRBD1; CDR3 DNA: TGCGCCAGCAGCCACTGGACAGGGGCTGGTAATGAAAAACTGTTTTTT; CDR3 protein: CASSHWTGAGNEKLFF
clone size: -; V gene: TRBV5-4; J gene: TRBJ1-2; D gene: -; CDR3 DNA: TGTGCCAGCAGCCAGAGGGATGAGCGCGGCTACACCTTC; CDR3 protein: CASSQRDERGYTF
clone size: -; V gene: TRBV6-5; J gene: TRBJ2-1; D gene: -; CDR3 DNA: TGTGCCAGCAGTTACTCACGATACTTGCCTTACAATGAGCAGTTCTTC; CDR3 protein: CASSYSRYLPYNEQFF
clone size: -; V gene: TRBV5-5; J gene: TRBJ1-1; D gene: TRBD1; CDR3 DNA: TGTGCCAGCAGCTTGGGGACAGGGGGAGCTTTCTTT; CDR3 protein: CASSLGTGGAFF
clone size: -; V gene: TRBV5-4; J gene: TRBJ2-3; D gene: TRBD2; CDR3 DNA: TGTGCCAGCAGCTTCGAGCGGGGGGGCCGGACAGATACGCAGTATTTT; CDR3 protein: CASSFERGGRTDTQYF
clone size: -; V gene: TRBV2; J gene: TRBJ2-5; D gene: -; CDR3 DNA: TGTGCCAGCAGTGAGAGGAGTGGAGGTACCGAGACCCAGTACTTC; CDR3 protein: CASSERSGGTETQYF
clone size: -; V gene: TRBV2; J gene: TRBJ2-3; D gene: TRBD2; CDR3 DNA: TGTGCCACCGGGACTAGCGGGGGGGCCGCAGATACGCAGTATTTT; CDR3 protein: CATGTSGGAADTQYF
clone size: -; V gene: TRBV24-1; J gene: TRBJ1-5; D gene: -; CDR3 DNA: TGTGCCACCAGCGCCGGACAGCTCAATCAGCCCCAGCATTTT; CDR3 protein: CATSAGQLNQPQHF
clone size: -; V gene: TRBV6-5; J gene: TRBJ1-3; D gene: -; CDR3 DNA: TGTGCCAGCACCGAGAATCCCTCTGGAAACACCATATATTTT; CDR3 protein: CASTENPSGNTIYF
clone size: -; V gene: TRBV21-1; J gene: TRBJ1-1; D gene: -; CDR3 DNA: TGTGCCAGCAGCAAAGGTCAGGCCCGGAGGGTAAACACTGAAGCTTTCTTT; CDR3 protein: CASSKGQARRVNTEAFF
clone size: -; V gene: TRBV12-3/TRBV12-4; J gene: TRBJ1-1; D gene: TRBD1; CDR3 DNA: TGTGCCAGCAGAGACAGGGTTTTAGCTGAAGCTTTCTTT; CDR3 protein: CASRDRVLAEAFF
clone size: -; V gene: TRBV2; J gene: TRBJ1-3; D gene: TRBD1; CDR3 DNA: TGTGCCAGCAGTGAAGACAGGGGCTCTGGAAACACCATATATTTT; CDR3 protein: CASSEDRGSGNTIYF
clone size: -; V gene: TRBV29-1; J gene: TRBJ2-1; D gene: TRBD1; CDR3 DNA: TGCAGCGTGTCCGGGACAGGGGTCAATGAGCAGTTCTTC; CDR3 protein: CSVSGTGVNEQFF
clone size: few; V gene: TRBV7-2; J gene: TRBJ1-1; D gene: TRBD1; CDR3 DNA: TGTGCCAGCAGCTTAGCGGAGGGGGCAGAAGCTTTCTTT; CDR3 protein: CASSLAEGAEAFF
clone size: -; V gene: TRBV14; J gene: TRBJ2-1; D gene: TRBD2; CDR3 DNA: TGTGCCAGCAGCCAAGGAGGAGGTAGCGGGAGTGTTCAGTTCTTC; CDR3 protein: CASSQGGGSGSVQFF
clone size: once; V gene: TRBV7-2; J gene: TRBJ2-1; D gene: TRBD2; CDR3 DNA: TGTGCCAGCAGCTTAGTGGTCGGGGGGAACTACAATGAGCAGTTCTTC; CDR3 protein: CASSLVVGGNYNEQFF
clone size: -; V gene: TRBV7-2; J gene: TRBJ2-7; D gene: -; CDR3 DNA: TGTGCCAGCACCCTAGAAGAAGCCTCGCAGGGCGAGCAGTACTTC; CDR3 protein: CASTLEEASQGEQYF
clone size: -; V gene: TRBV4-3; J gene: TRBJ2-3; D gene: TRBD2; CDR3 DNA: TGCGCCAGCAGCCAAGTCTCGGGAGGGAGTACAGATACGCAGTATTTT; CDR3 protein: CASSQVSGGSTDTQYF
clone size: -; V gene: TRBV28; J gene: TRBJ2-1; D gene: TRBD2; CDR3 DNA: TGTGCCAGCAGTTCATCGGGGGGGCCTCACTACAATGAGCAGTTCTTC; CDR3 protein: CASSSSGGPHYNEQFF
clone size: -; V gene: TRBV21-1; J gene: TRBJ2-7; D gene: -; CDR3 DNA: TGTGCCAGCAGCAAATTAGCTGTGGACCGTCCCGGGGGGTCCTACGAGCAGTACTTC; CDR3 protein: CASSKLAVDRPGGSYEQYF
clone size: many; V gene: TRBV5-1; J gene: TRBJ2-1; D gene: -; CDR3 DNA: TGCGCCAGCAGCTTGGGTGACAGTTTTTCCTACAATGAGCAGTTCTTC; CDR3 protein: CASSLGDSFSYNEQFF
clone size: -; V gene: TRBV6-5; J gene: TRBJ2-2; D gene: TRBD1; CDR3 DNA: TGTGCCAGTCGACAGGGGAAAGGCACCGGGGAGCTGTTTTTT; CDR3 protein: CASRQGKGTGELFF
clone size: -; V gene: TRBV6-2/TRBV6-3; J gene: TRBJ2-1; D gene: -; CDR3 DNA: TGTGCCAGCAGTTACAAGAAGACGGGACTCCTATACAATGAGCAGTTCTTC; CDR3 protein: CASSYKKTGLLYNEQFF
clone size: -; V gene: TRBV2; J gene: TRBJ2-3; D gene: -; CDR3 DNA: TGTGCCAGCACCGAAGCGAGCGGGAGCACAGATACGCAGTATTTT; CDR3 protein: CASTEASGSTDTQYF
clone size: -; V gene: TRBV28; J gene: TRBJ2-1; D gene: TRBD1; CDR3 DNA: TGTGCCAGCATTTCGACAGGGCGCGATGAGCAGTTCTTC; CDR3 protein: CASISTGRDEQFF
clone size: few; V gene: TRBV4-1; J gene: TRBJ2-3; D gene: -; CDR3 DNA: TGCGCCAGCAGCCGGCCTCGACTAGTTATGGCAGATACGCAGTATTTT; CDR3 protein: CASSRPRLVMADTQYF
clone size: -; V gene: TRBV18; J gene: TRBJ2-5; D gene: -; CDR3 DNA: TGTGCCAGCTCACCTAAGACTTTTTCGCTGCAAGAGACCCAGTACTTC; CDR3 protein: CASSPKTFSLQETQYF
clone size: -; V gene: TRBV19; J gene: TRBJ1-1; D gene: -; CDR3 DNA: TGTGCCAGTAGTATTGGGCAGTCCAACACTGAAGCTTTCTTT; CDR3 protein: CASSIGQSNTEAFF
clone size: -; V gene: TRBV5-4; J gene: TRBJ2-1; D gene: TRBD2; CDR3 DNA: TGTGCCAGCAGCTTTTTTAGCGGGGTAAATGAGCAGTTCTTC; CDR3 protein: CASSFFSGVNEQFF
clone size: -; V gene: TRBV9; J gene: TRBJ1-1; D gene: TRBD1; CDR3 DNA: TGTGCCAGCAGTAGGCAGGGGGGCATGAACACTGAAGCTTTCTTT; CDR3 protein: CASSRQGGMNTEAFF
clone size: -; V gene: TRBV27; J gene: TRBJ1-3; D gene: -; CDR3 DNA: TGTGCCAGCAGATCCGGGGGGGCGGGAAACACCATATATTTT; CDR3 protein: CASRSGGAGNTIYF